These T cell receptor beta chains were read from a single sample in a study of cytomegalovirus exposure and HLA in healthy donors. TCRdb's table, derived via immunoSEQ multiplex PCR, lists solely in-frame clones and lacks some. The table shows 100,000 to 150,000 clones, with approximately 80% occurring only once. Sequenced: PBMCs. All receptors come from a man younger than 35 in good health and CMV-seropositive. The CDR3 runs from the conserved cysteine through the conserved F or W. Fields, in order: CDR3 protein, CDR3 DNA, clone size, D gene, V gene, J gene. D genes are given only for firm matches. Part of the rows lack a size; the others show once, few, many or a class for expanded clones.

CDR3aa: CASSDWDRKNYGYTF
CDR3nt: TGCGCCAGCAGCGACTGGGACAGGAAAAACTATGGCTACACCTTC
abundance: NA
d_gene: TRBD1
v_gene: TRBV5-1
j_gene: TRBJ1-2

CDR3aa: CASSTEQGGEQYF
CDR3nt: TGTGCCAGTAGTACGGAACAGGGGGGAGAGCAGTACTTC
abundance: NA
d_gene: TRBD1
v_gene: TRBV19
j_gene: TRBJ2-7

CDR3aa: CASSYSQGVANQPQHF
CDR3nt: TGTGCCAGCAGTTACTCGCAGGGGGTCGCAAATCAGCCCCAGCATTTT
abundance: NA
d_gene: TRBD1
v_gene: TRBV6-6
j_gene: TRBJ1-5

CDR3aa: CASRRQGVTEAFF
CDR3nt: TGTGCCAGCAGACGACAGGGAGTCACTGAAGCTTTCTTT
abundance: NA
d_gene: TRBD1
v_gene: TRBV25-1
j_gene: TRBJ1-1

CDR3aa: CASSLFRSRGEKLFF
CDR3nt: TGTGCCAGCAGCTTGTTTAGGAGTCGCGGTGAAAAACTGTTTTTT
abundance: NA
d_gene: NA
v_gene: TRBV5-6
j_gene: TRBJ1-4

CDR3aa: CASRQSTEAFF
CDR3nt: TGTGCCAGCAGACAATCGACTGAAGCTTTCTTT
abundance: NA
d_gene: NA
v_gene: TRBV6-1
j_gene: TRBJ1-1

CDR3aa: CASSSGYNYGYTF
CDR3nt: TGCGCCAGCAGCTCGGGGTATAACTATGGCTACACCTTC
abundance: NA
d_gene: NA
v_gene: TRBV5-1
j_gene: TRBJ1-2

CDR3aa: CATWGVGQGASEQYF
CDR3nt: TGTGCCACCTGGGGCGTCGGACAGGGGGCATCCGAGCAGTACTTC
abundance: NA
d_gene: TRBD1
v_gene: TRBV10-3
j_gene: TRBJ2-7

CDR3aa: CASSARPAPLHF
CDR3nt: TGTGCCAGCAGCGCGCGGCCTGCACCCCTCCACTTT
abundance: NA
d_gene: NA
v_gene: TRBV21-1
j_gene: TRBJ1-6

CDR3aa: CASSLAFGGGVTEAFF
CDR3nt: TGTGCCAGTAGCCTCGCCTTCGGGGGGGGCGTTACTGAAGCTTTCTTT
abundance: NA
d_gene: NA
v_gene: TRBV19
j_gene: TRBJ1-1

CDR3aa: CASSSRGIRDRRSSGYTF
CDR3nt: TGTGCCAGCAGCTCCCGGGGAATCCGGGACAGAAGATCTTCTGGCTACACCTTC
abundance: NA
d_gene: TRBD1
v_gene: TRBV7-6
j_gene: TRBJ1-2

CDR3aa: CARATQYF
CDR3nt: TGCGCCAGGGCGACCCAGTACTTC
abundance: NA
d_gene: NA
v_gene: TRBV23-1
j_gene: TRBJ2-5

CDR3aa: CASSLQGASYNSPLHF
CDR3nt: TGTGCCAGCAGTCTACAGGGGGCTTCCTATAATTCACCCCTCCACTTT
abundance: NA
d_gene: TRBD1
v_gene: TRBV2
j_gene: TRBJ1-6

CDR3aa: CASSLAVNEQFF
CDR3nt: TGTGCCAGCAGCCTCGCGGTCAATGAGCAGTTCTTC
abundance: once
d_gene: NA
v_gene: TRBV9
j_gene: TRBJ2-1

CDR3aa: CASSSTTGGAIYGYTF
CDR3nt: TGTGCCAGCAGCTCGACGACAGGGGGCGCCATCTATGGCTACACCTTC
abundance: NA
d_gene: TRBD1
v_gene: TRBV9
j_gene: TRBJ1-2

CDR3aa: CASSKGLPTSSTDTQYF
CDR3nt: TGTGCCAGCAGCAAGGGACTACCTACATCTAGCACAGATACGCAGTATTTT
abundance: few
d_gene: TRBD2
v_gene: TRBV5-4
j_gene: TRBJ2-3

CDR3aa: CASTSQGTSTDTQYF
CDR3nt: TGTGCCAGCACCTCGCAGGGGACCAGCACAGATACGCAGTATTTT
abundance: NA
d_gene: NA
v_gene: TRBV2
j_gene: TRBJ2-3

CDR3aa: CASSQGGLSTDTQYF
CDR3nt: TGTGCCAGCAGCCAAGGGGGACTTAGCACAGATACGCAGTATTTT
abundance: NA
d_gene: NA
v_gene: TRBV4-2
j_gene: TRBJ2-3

CDR3aa: CSAAAGYGYTF
CDR3nt: TGCAGTGCGGCGGCAGGGTATGGCTACACCTTC
abundance: NA
d_gene: NA
v_gene: TRBV20-1
j_gene: TRBJ1-2

CDR3aa: CAWSVVGSGANGLTF
CDR3nt: TGTGCCTGGAGTGTAGTGGGGTCTGGGGCCAACGGCCTGACTTTC
abundance: once
d_gene: NA
v_gene: TRBV30
j_gene: TRBJ2-6

CDR3aa: CASSYLRQGDSPLHF
CDR3nt: TGTGCCAGCAGTTACTTGCGGCAGGGGGACTCACCCCTCCACTTT
abundance: NA
d_gene: TRBD1
v_gene: TRBV6-5
j_gene: TRBJ1-6

CDR3aa: CAWSEYETQYF
CDR3nt: TGTGCCTGGAGTGAATATGAGACCCAGTACTTC
abundance: NA
d_gene: NA
v_gene: TRBV30
j_gene: TRBJ2-5

CDR3aa: CAWSWTGGYYGYTF
CDR3nt: TGTGCCTGGAGTTGGACAGGAGGATACTATGGCTACACCTTC
abundance: NA
d_gene: TRBD1
v_gene: TRBV30
j_gene: TRBJ1-2

CDR3aa: CASSYSDSFSGNTIYF
CDR3nt: TGTGCCAGCAGTTACTCGGACAGTTTTTCTGGAAACACCATATATTTT
abundance: NA
d_gene: NA
v_gene: TRBV6-5
j_gene: TRBJ1-3

CDR3aa: CASSLSSGGQGDGYTF
CDR3nt: TGTGCCAGCAGCTTAAGTTCTGGGGGACAGGGGGATGGCTACACCTTC
abundance: NA
d_gene: TRBD1
v_gene: TRBV7-6
j_gene: TRBJ1-2

CDR3aa: CASSVDRGRNEQFF
CDR3nt: TGTGCCAGCAGCGTCGACAGGGGGCGTAATGAGCAGTTCTTC
abundance: few
d_gene: TRBD1
v_gene: TRBV9
j_gene: TRBJ2-1

CDR3aa: CASSDKRSSGAIQETQYF
CDR3nt: TGTGCCAGCAGCGACAAAAGGAGTAGCGGGGCTATCCAAGAGACCCAGTACTTC
abundance: once
d_gene: TRBD2
v_gene: TRBV5-4
j_gene: TRBJ2-5

CDR3aa: CSVEDSLQGFFGYTF
CDR3nt: TGCAGCGTTGAAGATAGCCTTCAGGGGTTTTTTGGCTACACCTTC
abundance: NA
d_gene: NA
v_gene: TRBV29-1
j_gene: TRBJ1-2

CDR3aa: CASSLAGDEQYF
CDR3nt: TGTGCCAGCAGCTTAGCGGGCGACGAGCAGTACTTC
abundance: NA
d_gene: NA
v_gene: TRBV7-8
j_gene: TRBJ2-7

CDR3aa: CASRDDSADTQYF
CDR3nt: TGTGCCAGCAGAGACGACAGCGCAGATACGCAGTATTTT
abundance: NA
d_gene: NA
v_gene: TRBV6-5
j_gene: TRBJ2-3

CDR3aa: CATSRDREGGEKLFF
CDR3nt: TGTGCCACCAGCAGAGATCGGGAAGGGGGAGAAAAACTGTTTTTT
abundance: NA
d_gene: NA
v_gene: TRBV15
j_gene: TRBJ1-4

CDR3aa: CASGLEWGEATDTQYF
CDR3nt: TGTGCTAGTGGTTTGGAATGGGGGGAGGCCACAGATACGCAGTATTTT
abundance: few
d_gene: NA
v_gene: TRBV12-5
j_gene: TRBJ2-3

CDR3aa: CASSPNTGQQGASYEQYF
CDR3nt: TGTGCCAGCTCACCCAACACCGGCCAACAGGGGGCTTCCTACGAGCAGTACTTC
abundance: NA
d_gene: TRBD1
v_gene: TRBV18
j_gene: TRBJ2-7

CDR3aa: CASSQSTSGPSYNEQFF
CDR3nt: TGTGCCAGCAGCCAATCGACTAGCGGGCCCTCCTACAATGAGCAGTTCTTC
abundance: once
d_gene: TRBD2
v_gene: TRBV7-2
j_gene: TRBJ2-1

CDR3aa: CASSYTAGYEQYF
CDR3nt: TGTGCCAGCAGTTACACAGCTGGCTACGAGCAGTACTTC
abundance: NA
d_gene: NA
v_gene: TRBV6-5
j_gene: TRBJ2-7

CDR3aa: CASTWEGTEAFF
CDR3nt: TGTGCCAGCACCTGGGAGGGAACTGAAGCTTTCTTT
abundance: few
d_gene: NA
v_gene: TRBV7-9
j_gene: TRBJ1-1

CDR3aa: CASSFDGLAGGRFF
CDR3nt: TGTGCCAGCAGCTTTGATGGACTAGCGGGAGGGCGGTTCTTC
abundance: NA
d_gene: TRBD2
v_gene: TRBV7-9
j_gene: TRBJ2-1

CDR3aa: CASSYRGSTEAFF
CDR3nt: TGTGCCAGCAGTTACAGGGGGAGCACTGAAGCTTTCTTT
abundance: NA
d_gene: NA
v_gene: TRBV6-5
j_gene: TRBJ1-1

CDR3aa: CANSLSAQGSSTEAFF
CDR3nt: TGTGCCAACAGTTTATCGGCCCAGGGATCGAGCACTGAAGCTTTCTTT
abundance: NA
d_gene: NA
v_gene: TRBV27
j_gene: TRBJ1-1

CDR3aa: CASRTGTGYTGELFF
CDR3nt: TGTGCCAGCAGAACCGGGACAGGGTACACCGGGGAGCTGTTTTTT
abundance: NA
d_gene: TRBD1
v_gene: TRBV6-1
j_gene: TRBJ2-2

CDR3aa: CASSPSSGGAYEQFF
CDR3nt: TGTGCCAGCAGTCCGTCTAGCGGGGGGGCCTATGAGCAGTTCTTC
abundance: NA
d_gene: TRBD2
v_gene: TRBV6-5
j_gene: TRBJ2-1

CDR3aa: CSVEEVLGQGKGNTIYF
CDR3nt: TGCAGCGTTGAAGAAGTACTAGGACAGGGAAAGGGAAACACCATATATTTT
abundance: NA
d_gene: TRBD1
v_gene: TRBV29-1
j_gene: TRBJ1-3

CDR3aa: CASMFLWGDQPQHF
CDR3nt: TGTGCCAGCATGTTTTTATGGGGAGATCAGCCCCAGCATTTT
abundance: NA
d_gene: NA
v_gene: TRBV6-1
j_gene: TRBJ1-5

CDR3aa: CASKYSGGEGDTQYF
CDR3nt: TGTGCCAGCAAATATAGCGGGGGGGAGGGAGATACGCAGTATTTT
abundance: few
d_gene: TRBD2
v_gene: TRBV6-1
j_gene: TRBJ2-3

CDR3aa: CASKNRDRVAVYYNEQFF
CDR3nt: TGCGCCAGCAAAAACCGGGACAGGGTCGCCGTTTACTACAATGAGCAGTTCTTC
abundance: NA
d_gene: TRBD1
v_gene: TRBV5-1
j_gene: TRBJ2-1

CDR3aa: CASNYGTVSNQPQHF
CDR3nt: TGTGCCAGTAATTACGGGACAGTTAGCAATCAGCCCCAGCATTTT
abundance: NA
d_gene: TRBD1
v_gene: TRBV6-1
j_gene: TRBJ1-5

CDR3aa: CSVLRDQGGSPLHF
CDR3nt: TGCAGCGTCCTCCGGGACCAGGGGGGTTCACCCCTCCACTTT
abundance: NA
d_gene: TRBD1
v_gene: TRBV29-1
j_gene: TRBJ1-6

CDR3aa: CASSLGQQETQYF
CDR3nt: TGTGCTAGCAGCTTGGGACAGCAAGAGACCCAGTACTTC
abundance: few
d_gene: TRBD1
v_gene: TRBV7-7
j_gene: TRBJ2-5

CDR3aa: CASSLVRGTEHF
CDR3nt: TGTGCCAGCAGCTTGGTACGGGGGACGGAACATTTT
abundance: few
d_gene: NA
v_gene: TRBV5-6
j_gene: TRBJ1-5

CDR3aa: CASSQGQGRYNEQFF
CDR3nt: TGTGCCAGCAGCCAGGGACAGGGACGCTACAATGAGCAGTTCTTC
abundance: NA
d_gene: TRBD1
v_gene: TRBV7-2
j_gene: TRBJ2-1

CDR3aa: CASSLAGGTDTQYF
CDR3nt: TGTGCCAGCAGCTTGGCCGGGGGCACAGATACGCAGTATTTT
abundance: NA
d_gene: NA
v_gene: TRBV7-6
j_gene: TRBJ2-3

CDR3aa: CSVRAGGPRGEFF
CDR3nt: TGCAGCGTTCGGGCGGGGGGGCCGAGAGGCGAGTTCTTC
abundance: NA
d_gene: TRBD2
v_gene: TRBV29-1
j_gene: TRBJ2-1

CDR3aa: CASSLWGLRFPNYGYTF
CDR3nt: TGTGCCAGCAGTTTATGGGGGCTCAGATTTCCTAACTATGGCTACACCTTC
abundance: NA
d_gene: NA
v_gene: TRBV28
j_gene: TRBJ1-2